Listed below are T cell receptor beta chains from one sample, sequenced in a study of T cells in narcolepsy. TCRdb's table, derived via immunoSEQ multiplex PCR, lists solely in-frame clones and lacks some. The sample has 3,000 to 3,500 clones, approximately 65% seen once. The sample taken for sequencing was CD45RA- memory CD8+ T cells from PBMCs. The receptors were gathered from a human donor with narcolepsy. Each CDR3 is given with its conserved first and last residue.

v_call,cdr3_aa
TRBV7-9,CASSSFLTRGSDGYTF
TRBV2,CASRAGTGNQPQHF
TRBV5-8,CASSFHRGLDYTF
TRBV27,CASSLSFYNEQFF
TRBV2,CASRATGGGNQPQHF
TRBV5-8,CASSLGGADEAFF
TRBV7-9,CASSSSGAFYGYTF
TRBV10-2,CATSGWEGPPLEQYF
TRBV6-1,CASSEAPWRKRPDTQYF
TRBV11-2,CASSAGLAGYEQYF
TRBV19,CASSIGGTVNTEAFF
TRBV28,CASAFVSGTDTQYF
TRBV6-6,CASSYSIGYEQYF
TRBV7-9,CASSPAGKGEQFF
TRBV4-3,CASSPIFPSTYTQYF
TRBV7-9,CASSFAGDRGDYGYTF
TRBV30,CAWSVQGRTNQPQHF
TRBV6-1,CASSELFFSAASSGNTIYF
TRBV29-1,CSVLGTESPYNEQFF
TRBV7-7,CASSMGRQTFF
TRBV5-5,CASSLLGEMNTEAFF